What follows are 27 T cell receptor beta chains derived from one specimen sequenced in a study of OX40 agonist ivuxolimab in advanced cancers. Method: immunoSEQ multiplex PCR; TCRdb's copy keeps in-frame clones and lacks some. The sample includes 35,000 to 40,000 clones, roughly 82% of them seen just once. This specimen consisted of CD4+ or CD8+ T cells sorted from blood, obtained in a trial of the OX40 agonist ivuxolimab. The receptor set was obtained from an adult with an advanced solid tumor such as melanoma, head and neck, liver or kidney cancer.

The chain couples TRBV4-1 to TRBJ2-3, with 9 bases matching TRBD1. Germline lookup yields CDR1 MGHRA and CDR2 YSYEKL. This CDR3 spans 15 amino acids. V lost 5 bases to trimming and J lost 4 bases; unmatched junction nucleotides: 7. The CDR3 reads CASSTSGTGSDTQYF. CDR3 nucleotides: TGCGCCAGCAGCACTTCCGGGACAGGGTCAGATACGCAGTATTTT.

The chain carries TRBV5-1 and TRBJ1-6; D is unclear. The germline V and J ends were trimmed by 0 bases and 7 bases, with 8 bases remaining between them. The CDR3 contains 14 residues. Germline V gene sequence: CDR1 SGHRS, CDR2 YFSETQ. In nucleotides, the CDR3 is TGCGCCAGCAGCTTGGAACGGCTAAATTCACCCCTCCACTTT. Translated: CASSLERLNSPLHF.

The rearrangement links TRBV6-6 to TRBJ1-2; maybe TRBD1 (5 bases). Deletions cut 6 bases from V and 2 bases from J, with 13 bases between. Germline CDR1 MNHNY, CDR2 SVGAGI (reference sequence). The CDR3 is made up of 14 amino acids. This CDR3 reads CASRGDGQNYGYTF. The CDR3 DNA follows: TGTGCCAGCAGAGGGGACGGGCAAAACTATGGCTACACCTTC.

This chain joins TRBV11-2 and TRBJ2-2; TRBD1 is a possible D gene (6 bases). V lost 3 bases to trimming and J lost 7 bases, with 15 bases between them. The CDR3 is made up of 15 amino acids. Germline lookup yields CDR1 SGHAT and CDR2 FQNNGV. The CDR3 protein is CASSFVTGGIGELFF. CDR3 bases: TGTGCCAGCAGCTTTGTGACAGGCGGAATCGGGGAGCTGTTTTTT. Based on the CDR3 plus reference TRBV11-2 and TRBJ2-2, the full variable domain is EAGVAQSPRYKIIEKRQSVAFWCNPISGHATLYWYQQILGQGPKLLIQFQNNGVVDDSQLPKDRFSAERLKGVDSTLKIQPAKLEDSAVYLCASSFVTGGIGELFFGEGSRLTVL.

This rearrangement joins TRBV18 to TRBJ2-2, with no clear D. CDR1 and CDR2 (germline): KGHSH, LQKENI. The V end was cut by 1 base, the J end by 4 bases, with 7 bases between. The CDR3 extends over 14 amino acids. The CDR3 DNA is TGTGCCAGCTCACCACGGGTGGGCACCGGGGAGCTGTTTTTT. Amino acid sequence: CASSPRVGTGELFF.

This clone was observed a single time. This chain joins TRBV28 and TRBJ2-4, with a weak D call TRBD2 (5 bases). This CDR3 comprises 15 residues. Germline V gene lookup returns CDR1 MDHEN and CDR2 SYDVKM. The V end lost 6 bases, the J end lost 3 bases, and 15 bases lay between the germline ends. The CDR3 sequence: CASSRLPGDKNIQYF. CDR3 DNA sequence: TGTGCCAGCAGCCGCCTACCCGGGGACAAAAACATTCAGTACTTC. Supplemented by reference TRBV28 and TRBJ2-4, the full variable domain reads DVKVTQSSRYLVKRTGEKVFLECVQDMDHENMFWYRQDPGLGLRLIYFSYDVKMKEKGDIPEGYSVSREKKERFSLILESASTNQTSMYLCASSRLPGDKNIQYFGAGTRLSVL.

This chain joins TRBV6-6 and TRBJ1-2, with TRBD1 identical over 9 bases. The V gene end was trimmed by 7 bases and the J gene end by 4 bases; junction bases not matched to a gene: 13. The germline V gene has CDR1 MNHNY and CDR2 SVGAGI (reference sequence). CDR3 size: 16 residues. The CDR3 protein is CASNNGPGTGFYGYTF. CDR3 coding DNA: TGTGCCAGCAATAATGGACCGGGGACAGGGTTCTATGGCTACACCTTC.

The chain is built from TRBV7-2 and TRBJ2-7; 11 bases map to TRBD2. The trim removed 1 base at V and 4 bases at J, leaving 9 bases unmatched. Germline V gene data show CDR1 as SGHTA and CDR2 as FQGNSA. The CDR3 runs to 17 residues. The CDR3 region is CASSLGLAGRVGYEQYF. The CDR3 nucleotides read TGTGCCAGCAGCTTAGGACTAGCGGGACGAGTGGGTTACGAGCAGTACTTC.

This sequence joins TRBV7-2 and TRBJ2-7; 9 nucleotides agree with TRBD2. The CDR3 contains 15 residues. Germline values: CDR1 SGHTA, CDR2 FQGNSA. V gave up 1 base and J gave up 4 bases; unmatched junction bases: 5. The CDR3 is CASSLGSSGSYEQYF. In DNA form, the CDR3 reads TGTGCCAGCAGCTTAGGAAGTAGCGGGAGTTACGAGCAGTACTTC.

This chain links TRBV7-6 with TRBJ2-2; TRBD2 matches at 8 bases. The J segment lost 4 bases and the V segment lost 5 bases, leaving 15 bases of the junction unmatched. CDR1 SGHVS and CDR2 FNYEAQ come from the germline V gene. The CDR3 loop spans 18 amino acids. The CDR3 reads CASSTRQISGAITGELFF. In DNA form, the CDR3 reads TGTGCCAGCAGCACGCGACAGATTAGCGGGGCAATCACCGGGGAGCTGTTTTTT.

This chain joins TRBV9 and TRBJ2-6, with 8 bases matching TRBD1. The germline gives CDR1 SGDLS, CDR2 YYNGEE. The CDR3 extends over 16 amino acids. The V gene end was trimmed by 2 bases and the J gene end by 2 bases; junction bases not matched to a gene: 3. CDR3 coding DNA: TGTGCCAGCAGCGTTCAGACAGGGGCTGGGGCCAACGTCCTGACTTTC. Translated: CASSVQTGAGANVLTF.

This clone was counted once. The CDR3 protein is CASTLLPGHGYTF. In nucleotides, the CDR3 is TGTGCCAGCACCCTATTGCCGGGACACGGCTACACCTTC. The V call is TRBV2, the J call TRBJ1-2, with D perhaps matching TRBD1 (6 bases). The V end lost 7 bases, the J end lost 8 bases, and 17 bases lay between the germline ends. CDR1 SNHLY and CDR2 FYNNEI come from the germline V gene. The length of the CDR3 is 13 residues.

The CDR3, as DNA: TGTGCCTGGAGTCGGGCGGCCGGCACAGATACGCAGTATTTT. Amino acid sequence: CAWSRAAGTDTQYF. The chain combines TRBV30 with TRBJ2-3; D ambiguous. The V and J ends lost 2 bases and 1 base respectively, with 10 bases between them. CDR3 size: 14 residues. The germline V gene has CDR1 GTSNPN and CDR2 SVGIG (reference sequence).

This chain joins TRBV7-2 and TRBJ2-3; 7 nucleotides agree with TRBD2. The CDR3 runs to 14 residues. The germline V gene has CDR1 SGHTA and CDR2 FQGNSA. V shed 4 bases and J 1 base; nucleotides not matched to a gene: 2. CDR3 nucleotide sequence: TGTGCCAGCAGCTCGAGCGGGGGCACAGATACGCAGTATTTT. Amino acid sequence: CASSSSGGTDTQYF.

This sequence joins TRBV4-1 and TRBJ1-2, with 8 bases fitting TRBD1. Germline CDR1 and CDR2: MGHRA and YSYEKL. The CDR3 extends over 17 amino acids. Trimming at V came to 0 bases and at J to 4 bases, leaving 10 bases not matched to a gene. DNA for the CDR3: TGCGCCAGCAGCCAAGATCTAGGGAGGCAGGGGGCCTATGGCTACACCTTC. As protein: CASSQDLGRQGAYGYTF.

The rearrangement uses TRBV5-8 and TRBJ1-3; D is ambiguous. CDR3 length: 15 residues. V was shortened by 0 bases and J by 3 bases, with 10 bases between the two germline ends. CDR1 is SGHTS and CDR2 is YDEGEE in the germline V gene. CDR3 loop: CASSLGVLYGNTIYF. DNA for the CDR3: TGTGCCAGCAGCTTGGGGGTACTGTATGGAAACACCATATATTTT.

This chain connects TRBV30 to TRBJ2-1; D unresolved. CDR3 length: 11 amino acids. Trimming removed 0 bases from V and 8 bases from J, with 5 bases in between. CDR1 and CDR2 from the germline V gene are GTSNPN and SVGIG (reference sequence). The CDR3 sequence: CAWSVRDEQFF. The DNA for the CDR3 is TGTGCCTGGAGTGTAAGGGATGAGCAGTTCTTC.

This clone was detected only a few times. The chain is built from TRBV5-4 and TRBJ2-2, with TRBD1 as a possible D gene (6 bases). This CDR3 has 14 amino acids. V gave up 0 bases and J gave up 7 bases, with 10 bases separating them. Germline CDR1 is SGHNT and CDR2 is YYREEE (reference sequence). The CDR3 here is CASSLDRDNGELFF. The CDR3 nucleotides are TGTGCCAGCAGCTTGGACAGGGACAACGGGGAGCTGTTTTTT.

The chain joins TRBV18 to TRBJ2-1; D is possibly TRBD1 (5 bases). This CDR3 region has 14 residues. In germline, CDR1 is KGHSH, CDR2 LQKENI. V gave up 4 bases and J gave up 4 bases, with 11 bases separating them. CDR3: CASSLKTEYNEQFF. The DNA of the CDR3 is TGTGCCAGCTCACTCAAGACAGAATACAATGAGCAGTTCTTC.

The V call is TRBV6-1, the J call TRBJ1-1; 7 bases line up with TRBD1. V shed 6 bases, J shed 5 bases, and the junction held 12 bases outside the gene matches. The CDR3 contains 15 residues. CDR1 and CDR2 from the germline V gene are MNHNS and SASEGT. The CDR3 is CASSGAGGLTTEAFF. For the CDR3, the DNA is TGTGCCAGCAGCGGGGCAGGGGGTTTGACGACTGAAGCTTTCTTT.

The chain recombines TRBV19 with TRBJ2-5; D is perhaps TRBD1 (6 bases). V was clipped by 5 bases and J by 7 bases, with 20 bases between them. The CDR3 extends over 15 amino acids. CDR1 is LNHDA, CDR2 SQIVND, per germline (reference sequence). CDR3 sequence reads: CASSPKRRGDGTQYF. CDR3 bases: TGTGCCAGTAGTCCTAAGCGCAGGGGCGACGGGACCCAGTACTTC.

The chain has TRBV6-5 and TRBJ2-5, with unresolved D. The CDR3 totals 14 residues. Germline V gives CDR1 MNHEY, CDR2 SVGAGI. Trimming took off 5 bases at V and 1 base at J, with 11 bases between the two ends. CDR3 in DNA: TGTGCCAGCAGTAGGGAAGTCTTCCAAGAGACCCAGTACTTC. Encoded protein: CASSREVFQETQYF.

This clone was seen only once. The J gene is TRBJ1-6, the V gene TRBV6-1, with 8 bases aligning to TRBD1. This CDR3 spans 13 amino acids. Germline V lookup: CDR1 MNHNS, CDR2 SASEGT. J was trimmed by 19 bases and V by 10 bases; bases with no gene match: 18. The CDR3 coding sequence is TGTGCCACCTTGAAAGACAGGGGTTTCCCATGTCACTTT. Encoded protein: CATLKDRGFPCHF.

CDR3 residues: CASSSQGANQPQHF. DNA of the CDR3: TGTGCCAGCAGTTCTCAGGGGGCGAATCAGCCCCAGCATTTT. The rearrangement uses TRBV27 and TRBJ1-5; TRBD1 matches 8 bases. Germline loops: CDR1 MNHEY, CDR2 SMNVEV (reference sequence). This CDR3 region has 14 residues. V lost 4 bases to trimming and J lost 4 bases; unmatched junction nucleotides: 3.

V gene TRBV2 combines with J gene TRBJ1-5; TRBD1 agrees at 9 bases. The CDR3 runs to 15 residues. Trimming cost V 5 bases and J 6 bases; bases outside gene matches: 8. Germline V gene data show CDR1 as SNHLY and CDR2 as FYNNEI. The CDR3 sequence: CASSSTGGGGQPQHF. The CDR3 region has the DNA TGTGCCAGCAGTTCGACAGGGGGAGGAGGTCAGCCCCAGCATTTT.

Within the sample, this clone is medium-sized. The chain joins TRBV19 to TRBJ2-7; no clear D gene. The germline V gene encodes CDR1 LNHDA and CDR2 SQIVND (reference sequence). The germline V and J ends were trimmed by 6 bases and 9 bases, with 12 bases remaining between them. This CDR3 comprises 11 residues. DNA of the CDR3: TGTGCCAGTAGAAACACAGAACGGCAGTACTTC. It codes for CASRNTERQYF.

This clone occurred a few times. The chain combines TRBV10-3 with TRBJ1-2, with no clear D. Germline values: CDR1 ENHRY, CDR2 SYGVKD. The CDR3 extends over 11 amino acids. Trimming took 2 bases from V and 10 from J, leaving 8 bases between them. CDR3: CAISEAHSYTF. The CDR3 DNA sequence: TGTGCCATCAGTGAGGCCCATTCCTACACCTTC.